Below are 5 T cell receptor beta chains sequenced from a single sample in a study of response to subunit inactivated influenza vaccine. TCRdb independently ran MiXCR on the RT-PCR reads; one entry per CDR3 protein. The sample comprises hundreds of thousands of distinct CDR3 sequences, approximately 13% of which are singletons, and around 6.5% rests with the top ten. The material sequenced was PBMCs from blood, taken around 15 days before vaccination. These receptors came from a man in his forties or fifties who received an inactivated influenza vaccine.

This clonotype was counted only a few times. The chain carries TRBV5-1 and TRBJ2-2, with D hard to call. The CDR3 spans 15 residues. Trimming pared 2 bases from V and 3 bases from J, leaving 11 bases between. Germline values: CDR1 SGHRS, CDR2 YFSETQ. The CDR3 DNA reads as TGCGCCAGCAGCTTAAGGGCAGAGTACACCGGGGAGCTGTTTTTT. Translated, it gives CASSLRAEYTGELFF.

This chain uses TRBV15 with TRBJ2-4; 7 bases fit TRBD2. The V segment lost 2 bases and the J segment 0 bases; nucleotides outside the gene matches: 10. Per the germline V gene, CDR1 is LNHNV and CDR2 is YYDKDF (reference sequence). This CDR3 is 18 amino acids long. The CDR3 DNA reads TGTGCCACCAGCAGATCCTCGGGGGGTATACTAGCCAAAAACATTCAGTACTTC. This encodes CATSRSSGGILAKNIQYF. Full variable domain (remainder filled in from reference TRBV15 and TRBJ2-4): DAMVIQNPRYQVTQFGKPVTLSCSQTLNHNVMYWYQQKSSQAPKLLFHYYDKDFNNEADTPDNFQSRRPNTSFCFLDIRSPGLGDTAMYLCATSRSSGGILAKNIQYFGAGTRLSVL.

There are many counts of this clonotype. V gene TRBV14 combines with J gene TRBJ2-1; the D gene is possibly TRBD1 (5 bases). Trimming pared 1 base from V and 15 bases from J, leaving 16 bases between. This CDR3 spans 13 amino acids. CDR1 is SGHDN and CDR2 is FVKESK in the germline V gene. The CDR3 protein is CASSQGSIRGPFF. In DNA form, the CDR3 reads TGTGCCAGCAGCCAAGGATCCATAAGGGGCCCGTTCTTC.

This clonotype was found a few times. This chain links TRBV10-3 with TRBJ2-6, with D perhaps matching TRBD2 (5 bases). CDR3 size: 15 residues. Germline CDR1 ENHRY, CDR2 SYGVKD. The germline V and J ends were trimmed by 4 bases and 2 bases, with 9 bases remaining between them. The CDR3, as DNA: TGTGCCATCAGTGGAATGGAGGCTGGGGCCAACGTCCTGACTTTC. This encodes CAISGMEAGANVLTF.

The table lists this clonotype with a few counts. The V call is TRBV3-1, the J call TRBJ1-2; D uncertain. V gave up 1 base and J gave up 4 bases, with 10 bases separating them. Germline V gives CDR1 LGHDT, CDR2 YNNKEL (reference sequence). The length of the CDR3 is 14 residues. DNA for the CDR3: TGTGCCAGCAGCCAAGCGTGGCAAACCTATGGCTACACCTTC. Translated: CASSQAWQTYGYTF.